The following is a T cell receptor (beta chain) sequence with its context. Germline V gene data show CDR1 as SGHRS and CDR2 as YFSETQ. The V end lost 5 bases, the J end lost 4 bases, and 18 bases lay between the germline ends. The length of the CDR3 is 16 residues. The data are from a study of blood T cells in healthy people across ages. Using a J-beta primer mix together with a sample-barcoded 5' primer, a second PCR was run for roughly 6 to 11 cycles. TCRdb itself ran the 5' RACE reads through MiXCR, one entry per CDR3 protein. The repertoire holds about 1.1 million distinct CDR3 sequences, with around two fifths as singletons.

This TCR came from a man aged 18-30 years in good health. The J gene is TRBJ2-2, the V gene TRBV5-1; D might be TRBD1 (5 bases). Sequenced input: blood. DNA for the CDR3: TGCGCCAGCAGGCCCTCCGCAGGGATAGGCACCGGGGAGCTGTTTTTT. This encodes CASRPSAGIGTGELFF.